A single sample gave rise to the 17 T cell receptor beta chains below, sequenced in a study of CD8+CD57+ T cells in acquired aplastic anemia. For CDR3 and TCR beta VDJ profiling, genomic DNA was the template used. TCRdb ran MiXCR on the reads and lists one entry per CDR3 protein. The sample has 250,000 to 300,000 distinct CDR3 sequences, approximately 60% seen once. CD8+CD57+ cell expansion had been shown by flow cytometry in patients chosen for sequencing. Sequencing input: sorted CD4+, CD8+, or CD8+CD57+ T cells (not recorded which) from PBMCs. All receptors derive from a human donor with aplastic anemia.

The chain has TRBV7-2 and TRBJ1-2; no reliable D call. The CDR3 spans 15 residues. The germline V and J ends were trimmed by 2 bases and 2 bases, with 12 bases remaining between them. Germline CDR1 reads SGHTA; CDR2 reads FQGNSA. The CDR3 is CASSLSPDSNYGYTF. The CDR3 DNA reads TGTGCCAGCAGCTTATCGCCGGACTCCAACTATGGCTACACCTTC.

The chain uses TRBV7-3 and TRBJ2-2, with a tentative D call TRBD1 (5 bases). V dropped 6 bases and J dropped 5 bases, with 13 bases sitting between them. There are 14 residues in the CDR3. The germline V gene has CDR1 SGHTA and CDR2 FQGTGA. The CDR3 protein is CASRPGRTTGELFF. CDR3 bases: TGTGCCAGCAGGCCGGGCAGGACAACCGGGGAGCTGTTTTTT. Together with reference TRBV7-3 and TRBJ2-2, the CDR3 gives the full variable domain: GAGVSQTPSNKVTEKGKYVELRCDPISGHTALYWYRQSLGQGPEFLIYFQGTGAADDSGLPNDRFFAVRPEGSVSTLKIQRTERGDSAVYLCASRPGRTTGELFFGEGSRLTVL.

The rearrangement links TRBV10-1 to TRBJ2-1, with 10 bases matching TRBD2. This CDR3 has 15 amino acids. Unmatched junction bases numbered 4, after V lost 3 bases and J lost 5 bases. Germline values: CDR1 WNHNN, CDR2 SYGVQD (reference sequence). The CDR3 spells CASSDRTSGNNEQFF. The CDR3 DNA is TGCGCCAGCAGTGACAGGACTAGCGGCAACAATGAGCAGTTCTTC.

The chain carries TRBV7-3 and TRBJ2-3, with D hard to call. CDR3 size: 14 residues. CDR1 and CDR2 from the germline V gene are SGHTA and FQGTGA. The V and J ends lost 4 bases and 0 bases respectively, with 8 bases between them. The CDR3 protein is CASSSRHSTDTQYF. CDR3 nucleotide sequence: TGTGCCAGCAGCTCCCGACACAGCACAGATACGCAGTATTTT.

The chain joins TRBV19 to TRBJ1-5; D unresolved. Germline loops: CDR1 LNHDA, CDR2 SQIVND (reference sequence). The V and J ends lost 10 bases and 2 bases respectively, with 12 bases between them. The CDR3 loop spans 13 amino acids. CDR3 coding DNA: TGTGCCATCCGAGGTAGGGGCAATCAGCCCCAGCATTTT. This encodes CAIRGRGNQPQHF.

This clonotype was found many times. The rearrangement uses TRBV12-3 or TRBV12-4 and TRBJ2-7, with 7 bases that match TRBD2. J was trimmed by 0 bases and V by 6 bases; bases with no gene match: 2. The CDR3 covers 13 residues. The CDR3 coding sequence is TGTGCCAGCAGCCCGGGAGGCTCCTACGAGCAGTACTTC. Its translation is CASSPGGSYEQYF.

The V call is TRBV24-1, the J call TRBJ1-5, with D maybe TRBD1 (6 bases). The germline gives CDR1 KGHDR, CDR2 SFDVKD. The CDR3 contains 14 residues. The CDR3 protein is CATGTFDSNQPQHF. DNA of the CDR3: TGTGCTACGGGGACATTCGATAGCAATCAGCCCCAGCATTTT.

This chain joins TRBV6-1 and TRBJ1-5, with a weak D call TRBD1 (6 bases). Germline CDR1 is MNHNS and CDR2 is SASEGT. V lost 3 bases and J lost 5, with 8 bases in between. The CDR3 contains 13 residues. The CDR3 region is CASSERGDQPQHF. For the CDR3, the DNA is TGTGCCAGCAGTGAGAGGGGGGATCAGCCCCAGCATTTT.

This clonotype was observed a handful of times. One junction end disagrees with the germline gene, perhaps due to a read error. The V call is TRBV12-3 or TRBV12-4, the J call TRBJ2-2; the D gene is possibly TRBD2 (5 bases). CDR3 length equals 14 residues. CDR3 residues: CATSNPAEFGELFF. In DNA form, the CDR3 reads TGTGCCACCAGTAACCCAGCGGAATTCGGGGAGCTGTTTTTT.

In this sample, this clonotype turned up many times. The chain uses TRBV4-1 and TRBJ1-5; 7 positions match TRBD1. This CDR3 contains 16 residues. The V and J ends lost 4 bases and 6 bases, in that order; junction bases with no gene match: 12. The V gene's germline CDR1 is MGHRA and CDR2 YSYEKL. CDR3 coding DNA: TGCGCCAGCAGCCCACAAACGACAGGGTTCGGTCAGCCCCAGCATTTT. Encoded protein: CASSPQTTGFGQPQHF.

The chain is built from TRBV5-1 and TRBJ2-6; possibly TRBD1 or TRBD2 for D (6 bases each). This CDR3 has 18 amino acids. With 0 bases removed from V and 0 bases from J, the gap between germline ends came to 13 bases. Germline V gives CDR1 SGHRS, CDR2 YFSETQ. CDR3 in DNA: TGCGCCAGCAGCTTGGTAAAGGGGGGAACCTCTGGGGCCAACGTCCTGACTTTC. It is translated as CASSLVKGGTSGANVLTF. Looking up the rest from reference TRBV5-1 and TRBJ2-6 gives the full variable domain: KAGVTQTPRYLIKTRGQQVTLSCSPISGHRSVSWYQQTPGQGLQFLFEYFSETQRNKGNFPGRFSGRQFSNSRSEMNVSTLELGDSALYLCASSLVKGGTSGANVLTFGAGSRLTVL.

The V gene is TRBV2, the J gene TRBJ2-7, with 7 bases that match TRBD2. The V and J ends lost 6 bases and 7 bases, in that order; junction bases with no gene match: 15. Germline V gene lookup returns CDR1 SNHLY and CDR2 FYNNEI. This CDR3 region has 15 residues. The CDR3 reads CASSLASPWEGEQYF. In DNA, the CDR3 is TGTGCCAGCAGCTTAGCGTCCCCCTGGGAGGGGGAGCAGTACTTC.

Many counts were recorded for this clonotype. This chain joins TRBV7-6 and TRBJ1-2; D possibly corresponds to TRBD1 (6 bases). Deletions cut 4 bases from V and 2 bases from J, with 14 bases between. The CDR3 sequence is 15 residues long. Germline CDR1 and CDR2: SGHVS and FNYEAQ. CDR3 bases: TGTGCCAGCAGCTCCGACACGACAGGAAACTATGGCTACACCTTC. The encoded protein is CASSSDTTGNYGYTF.

Comments on this clonotype: A read error is possible here, since a much larger clone lies one base away. The rearrangement uses TRBV13 and TRBJ2-1, with D possibly being TRBD2 (5 bases). Trimming left V 5 bases short and J 8 bases short, with 19 bases between. Germline V gene lookup returns CDR1 PRHDT and CDR2 FYEKMQ (reference sequence). The CDR3 has 15 amino acids. The CDR3, as DNA: TGTGCCAGCAGCCAATATGTGCGGGTGGGAGATGAGCAGTTCTTC. Residues: CASSQYVRVGDEQFF.

The chain carries TRBV2 and TRBJ2-7; weak D call: TRBD1 (5 bases). The CDR3 has 11 residues. Germline V CDR1 and CDR2: SNHLY, FYNNEI. Trimming stripped 6 bases from V and 5 bases from J, with 8 bases between. The CDR3 DNA is TGTGCCAGCAGCGACAGCGACGAGCAGTACTTC. The encoded protein is CASSDSDEQYF.

The table lists this clonotype with many counts. The chain has TRBV6-4 and TRBJ2-1; 7 positions match TRBD2. The CDR3 covers 17 residues. The V gene end was trimmed by 2 bases and the J gene end by 1 base; junction bases not matched to a gene: 8. In germline, CDR1 is MRHNA, CDR2 SNTAGT. DNA of the CDR3: TGTGCCAGCAGTGACGGGGGAGCGGGACGGTCCTACAATGAGCAGTTCTTC. Its translation: CASSDGGAGRSYNEQFF.

This clonotype was detected a few times. V gene TRBV7-2 combines with J gene TRBJ2-5, with D perhaps assigned TRBD1 or TRBD2 (5 bases each). The CDR3 extends over 13 amino acids. Germline loops: CDR1 SGHTA, CDR2 FQGNSA. V lost 7 bases and J lost 4, with 13 bases in between. The DNA of the CDR3 is TGTGCCAGCACCCACCTGGGGGTAGAGACCCAGTACTTC. It encodes CASTHLGVETQYF. Full variable domain (outside the CDR3, taken from reference TRBV7-2 and TRBJ2-5): GAGVSQSPSNKVTEKGKDVELRCDPISGHTALYWYRQSLGQGLEFLIYFQGNSAPDKSGLPSDRFSAERTGGSVSTLTIQRTQQEDSAVYLCASTHLGVETQYFGPGTRLLVL.